The rows below give T cell receptor beta chains drawn from one sample of a study of T cells in Graves' hyperthyroidism and ophthalmopathy. TCRdb reprocessed the multiplex PCR reads with MiXCR, giving one entry per CDR3 protein. This repertoire shows nearly 600,000 distinct CDR3 sequences, 12% to 15% found once; its top ten account for 7% to 9%. The sequenced material came from blood. These receptors all stem from a woman aged 18-29 years with Graves' ophthalmopathy. Both conserved end residues are part of each CDR3. Each record gives: V gene, D gene, J gene, clone size, CDR3 DNA, CDR3 protein. The D gene is left open where the match is weak. Clone sizes are given selectively: once, few, many, or a class where the clone is expanded.

TRBV28	TRBD1	TRBJ2-5	many	TGTGCCAGTTACCGGGACAGGGGGCAAGAGACCCAGTACTTC	CASYRDRGQETQYF
TRBV7-2	NA	TRBJ1-1	many	TGTGCCAGCAGCCCCAGGGCGGGGAGCACTGAAGCTTTCTTT	CASSPRAGSTEAFF
TRBV7-2	NA	TRBJ2-3	many	TGTGCCAGCAGCCGAGCCTCTAGCACAGATACGCAGTATTTT	CASSRASSTDTQYF
TRBV30	TRBD1	TRBJ2-3	many	TGTGCCTGGAGCGCGACAGGGCTTGGCACAGATACGCAGTATTTT	CAWSATGLGTDTQYF
TRBV9	TRBD2	TRBJ2-7	NA	TGTGCCAGCAGCGAACTAGCGGGACGGTACGAGCAGTACTTC	CASSELAGRYEQYF
TRBV29-1	NA	TRBJ1-2	NA	TGCAGCGTGGATAGGAATAACTATGGCTACACCTTC	CSVDRNNYGYTF
TRBV28	NA	TRBJ2-7	many	TGTGCCAGCAGAGCACCCCGGTGGCCCTACGAGCAGTACTTC	CASRAPRWPYEQYF
TRBV28	TRBD1	TRBJ1-2	many	TGTGCCAGCAGCTTCCAGGGGGCTGGAGGCTACACCTTC	CASSFQGAGGYTF
TRBV24-1	TRBD2	TRBJ2-1	many	TGTGCCGTTCGGCCCTCGGCGGGAGACTACAATGAGCAGTTCTTC	CAVRPSAGDYNEQFF
TRBV29-1	NA	TRBJ2-1	many	TGCAGCGTTGATCCCCGACCATTCCCGAGCTCCTACAATGAGCAGTTCTTC	CSVDPRPFPSSYNEQFF
TRBV5-5	NA	TRBJ1-2	many	TGTGCCAGCAGCTTGGACCCGTCCGGCTACTATGGCTACACCTTC	CASSLDPSGYYGYTF
TRBV20-1	NA	TRBJ1-6	many	TGCAGTGCCCCGCGTGGGGGTACGAATAATTCACCCCTCCACTTT	CSAPRGGTNNSPLHF
TRBV11-2	NA	TRBJ1-2	many	TGTGCCAGCAGCTTAGATAATCCTGGGCTGGGATATGGCTACACCTTC	CASSLDNPGLGYGYTF
TRBV27	TRBD2	TRBJ2-3	NA	TGTGCCAGCAGTTTCAGCGGGAGGCAGTATTTT	CASSFSGRQYF
TRBV7-9	NA	TRBJ2-1	NA	TGTGCCAGCAGCCCAGGGCCCAATGAGCAGTTCTTC	CASSPGPNEQFF
TRBV28	TRBD1	TRBJ2-7	many	TGTGCCAGCAGTTTGGTAGTTTCAGGGGGAATTGGTGTTAGGTCCTACGAGCAGTACTTC	CASSLVVSGGIGVRSYEQYF
TRBV6-2/TRBV6-3	TRBD2	TRBJ2-2	many	TGTGCCAGCAGTTTGTTTGACATAGCGGGATTGAACACCGGGGAGCTGTTTTTT	CASSLFDIAGLNTGELFF
TRBV12-3/TRBV12-4	NA	TRBJ1-2	few	TGTGCCAGCAGTCCCCCCGATGGCTACACCTTC	CASSPPDGYTF
TRBV28	NA	TRBJ2-1	many	TGTGCCAGCAGTTTTTCATCGACAGTTTGGAATGAGCAGTTCTTC	CASSFSSTVWNEQFF
TRBV3-1	NA	TRBJ2-5	few	TGTGCCAGCAGCCTCTTAGTGAACAAGCGGACCCAGTACTTC	CASSLLVNKRTQYF
TRBV5-8	TRBD1	TRBJ2-7	many	TGTGCCAGCAGCTTGGCGTCGGGACAGACCTACGAGCAGTACTTC	CASSLASGQTYEQYF
TRBV30	NA	TRBJ1-5	few	TGTGCCTGGAGTCTGAGCGGGCGGCAGCCCCAGCATTTT	CAWSLSGRQPQHF
TRBV6-1	TRBD1	TRBJ1-3	many	TGTGCCAGCAGTAGGGGGACAGGTGGGGGCTCTGGAAACACCATATATTTT	CASSRGTGGGSGNTIYF
TRBV5-5	TRBD1	TRBJ1-1	many	TGTGCCAGCAGTCGAGAGGGACAGGGGGACACTGAAGCTTTCTTT	CASSREGQGDTEAFF
TRBV7-2	TRBD1	TRBJ1-3	many	TGTGCCAGCAGCCCTGCGACAGGGTCTGGAAACACCATATATTTT	CASSPATGSGNTIYF
TRBV7-9	TRBD1	TRBJ1-2	few	TGTGCCAGCAGCCACCCACAGGGGTTCGGGGCCTATGGCTACACCTTC	CASSHPQGFGAYGYTF
TRBV7-3	TRBD2	TRBJ2-1	NA	TGTGCCAGCAGCTTAACGGGGTTAGCGGGAGGGCGCTACAATGAGCAGTTCTTC	CASSLTGLAGGRYNEQFF
TRBV28	NA	TRBJ2-6	few	TGTGCCAGCAGCCCCCCACAACAGGGTATCCGCTCTGGGGCCAACGTCCTGACTTTC	CASSPPQQGIRSGANVLTF
TRBV30	NA	TRBJ1-5	many	TGTGCCTGGAGTCGCGGACAGTCAGGTCAGCCCCAGCATTTT	CAWSRGQSGQPQHF
TRBV12-3/TRBV12-4	NA	TRBJ2-5	many	TGTGCCAGCAGTTTACTCAGGGAGCAAGAGACCCAGTACTTC	CASSLLREQETQYF
TRBV28	NA	TRBJ2-7	many	TGTGCCAGCAGTTTTTCCCCGACAGGCTCCTACGAGCAGTACTTC	CASSFSPTGSYEQYF
TRBV5-1	TRBD1	TRBJ1-2	many	TGCGCCAGCAGCCAACCGGAGAAGGGGGCGAACTATGGCTACACCTTC	CASSQPEKGANYGYTF
TRBV7-2	TRBD1	TRBJ1-2	NA	TGTGCCAGCAGGTCCTACAGGGGTGCCGACTATGGCTACACCTTC	CASRSYRGADYGYTF
TRBV27	NA	TRBJ1-2	few	TGTGCCAGCAAAGGGACAACAGGGATTGGCTACACCTTC	CASKGTTGIGYTF
TRBV27	TRBD1	TRBJ2-3	many	TGTGCCAGCAGTTTCGGGACAGGGGGAACAGATACGCAGTATTTT	CASSFGTGGTDTQYF
TRBV12-5	TRBD1	TRBJ1-6	many	TGTGCTAGTGGGACCTCGACAGGGAACGATTCACCCCTCCACTTT	CASGTSTGNDSPLHF
TRBV9	NA	TRBJ1-2	NA	TGTGCCAGCAGCGTAGATGGGGGGACGCTGGACTTCGGCTATGGCTACACCTTC	CASSVDGGTLDFGYGYTF
TRBV7-7	NA	TRBJ2-7	few	TGTGCTAGCAGTCCAGGGAGGGGGGAATCCTACGAGCAGTACTTC	CASSPGRGESYEQYF
TRBV6-5	TRBD2	TRBJ2-5	many	TGTGCCAGCAGTTACTTGGCTAGCGGCCGGAGTGCGGAGACCCAGTACTTC	CASSYLASGRSAETQYF
TRBV7-3	NA	TRBJ2-6	NA	TGTGCCAGCAGCTTAGATGGGGGACGTCCCCCTGGGGCCAACGTCCTGACTTTC	CASSLDGGRPPGANVLTF
TRBV7-2	TRBD1	TRBJ1-1	many	TGTGCCAGCAGCTTAGCGTATTCAGGGACAGGAGATATGAACACTGAAGCTTTCTTT	CASSLAYSGTGDMNTEAFF
TRBV29-1	NA	TRBJ1-4	few	TGCAGCGGTTCGGATGCAACTAATGAAAAACTGTTTTTT	CSGSDATNEKLFF
TRBV27	NA	TRBJ2-1	many	TGTGCCAGCAGCCAGGGGGTAGCGGGCCTAGGCAATGAGCAGTTCTTC	CASSQGVAGLGNEQFF
TRBV20-1	NA	TRBJ1-2	many	TGCAGTGCTTCTGCGTTGACTAACTATGGCTACACCTTC	CSASALTNYGYTF
TRBV7-3	NA	TRBJ2-1	NA	TGTGCCACAAGAGACAGTAATGAGCAGTTCTTC	CATRDSNEQFF
TRBV4-1	TRBD2	TRBJ2-1	few	TGCGCCAGCAGCCAAGAAGGCGGGAGGGCCGGGGGTGAGCAGTTCTTC	CASSQEGGRAGGEQFF
TRBV2	NA	TRBJ2-3	many	TGTGCCAGCAGTGAGGAGACTAGGGCCGATACGCAGTATTTT	CASSEETRADTQYF
TRBV5-4	NA	TRBJ1-1	NA	TGTGCCAGCAGCCTAAATTTGGGGCTTGAAGCTTTCTTT	CASSLNLGLEAFF
TRBV30	TRBD1	TRBJ2-3	many	TGTGCCTGGTTTAGACAGGGAGTCACAGATACGCAGTATTTT	CAWFRQGVTDTQYF
TRBV6-2/TRBV6-3	NA	TRBJ1-5	NA	TGTGCCAGCAGTTACTCGGGCGGAGGGGGACTATCCCAGCATTTT	CASSYSGGGGLSQHF
TRBV6-1	TRBD1	TRBJ2-5	NA	TGTGCCAGCAGTCAGGGGGCACCGGAAGAGACCCAGTACTTC	CASSQGAPEETQYF
TRBV20-1	NA	TRBJ2-2	NA	TGCAGTGCTAGAGCCCGTTTACGGGAGCGGGTCGGGGAGCTGTTTTTT	CSARARLRERVGELFF
TRBV5-8	NA	TRBJ1-1	NA	TGTGCCAGCAGCTTCATGGTAAGGGGTATAAACACTGAAGCTTTCTTT	CASSFMVRGINTEAFF
TRBV7-2	TRBD2	TRBJ2-5	many	TGTGCCAGCAGCGCCCTAACGGCGGGAGAGGGGACCCAGTACTTC	CASSALTAGEGTQYF